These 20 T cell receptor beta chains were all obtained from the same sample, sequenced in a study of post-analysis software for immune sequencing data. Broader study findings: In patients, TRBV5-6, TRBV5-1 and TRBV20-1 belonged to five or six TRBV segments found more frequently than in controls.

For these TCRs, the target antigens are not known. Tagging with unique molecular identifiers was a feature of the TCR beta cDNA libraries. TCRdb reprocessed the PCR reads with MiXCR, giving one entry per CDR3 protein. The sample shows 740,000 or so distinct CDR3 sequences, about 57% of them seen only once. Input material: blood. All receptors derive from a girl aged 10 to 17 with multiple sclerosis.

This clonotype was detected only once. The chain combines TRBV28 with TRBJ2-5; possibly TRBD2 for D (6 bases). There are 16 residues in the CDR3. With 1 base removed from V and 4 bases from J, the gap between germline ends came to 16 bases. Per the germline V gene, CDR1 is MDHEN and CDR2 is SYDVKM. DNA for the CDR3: TGTGCCAGCAGTTTATCCGGGACGGCCGGGGGAGAGACCCAGTACTTC. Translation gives CASSLSGTAGGETQYF. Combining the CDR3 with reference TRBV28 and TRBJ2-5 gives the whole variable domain DVKVTQSSRYLVKRTGEKVFLECVQDMDHENMFWYRQDPGLGLRLIYFSYDVKMKEKGDIPEGYSVSREKKERFSLILESASTNQTSMYLCASSLSGTAGGETQYFGPGTRLLVL.

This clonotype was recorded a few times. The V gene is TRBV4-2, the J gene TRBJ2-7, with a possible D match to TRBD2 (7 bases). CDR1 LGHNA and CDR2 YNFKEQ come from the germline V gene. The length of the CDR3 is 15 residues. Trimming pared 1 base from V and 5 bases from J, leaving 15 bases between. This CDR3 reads CASSQVGGGGDEQYF. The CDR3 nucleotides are TGTGCCAGCAGCCAAGTAGGCGGGGGCGGCGACGAGCAGTACTTC.

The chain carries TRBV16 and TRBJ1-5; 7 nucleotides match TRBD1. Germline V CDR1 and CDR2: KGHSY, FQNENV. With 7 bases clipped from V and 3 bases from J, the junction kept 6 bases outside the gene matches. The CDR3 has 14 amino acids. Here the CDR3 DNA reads TGTGCCAGCACAGGGACAGCAAACAATCAGCCCCAGCATTTT. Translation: CASTGTANNQPQHF.

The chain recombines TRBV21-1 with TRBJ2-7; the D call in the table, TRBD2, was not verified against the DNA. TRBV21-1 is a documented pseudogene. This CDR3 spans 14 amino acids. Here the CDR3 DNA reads TGTGCCAGCAGTCGAGGCAGGGCGGAGTACGAGCAGTACTTC. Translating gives CASSRGRAEYEQYF.

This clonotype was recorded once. For the CDR3, the DNA is TGTGCCAGCAGCCAATTTGCGGGGGTAGAGACCCAGTACTTC. It yields the protein CASSQFAGVETQYF. The chain couples TRBV3-1 to TRBJ2-5, with 7 bases matching TRBD2. J lost 4 bases, V lost 2 bases, and 4 bases had no gene match. The germline V gene has CDR1 LGHDT and CDR2 YNNKEL (reference sequence). This CDR3 contains 14 residues.

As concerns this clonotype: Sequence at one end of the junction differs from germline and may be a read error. The CDR3 bases are TGCGGCGTAAGCACTCCAGGGGGCTACTACAATGAGCAGTTCTTC. Amino acids: CGVSTPGGYYNEQFF. This chain uses TRBV29-1 with TRBJ2-1; 8 bases map to TRBD1. The CDR3 loop spans 15 amino acids. Germline CDR1 is SQVTM and CDR2 is ANQGSEA.

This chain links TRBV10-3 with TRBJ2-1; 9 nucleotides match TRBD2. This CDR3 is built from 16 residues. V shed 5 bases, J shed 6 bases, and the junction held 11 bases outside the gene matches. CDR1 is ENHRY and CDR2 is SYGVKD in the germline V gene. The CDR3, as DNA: TGTGCCATCAGTCTGCGTGATAGCGGGGGACGCAATGAGCAGTTCTTC. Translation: CAISLRDSGGRNEQFF.

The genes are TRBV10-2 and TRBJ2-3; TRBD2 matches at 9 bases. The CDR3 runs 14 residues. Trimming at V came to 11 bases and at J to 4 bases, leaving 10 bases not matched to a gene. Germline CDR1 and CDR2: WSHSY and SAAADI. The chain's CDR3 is CAAKPGLASDTQYF. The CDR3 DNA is TGCGCCGCTAAACCGGGACTAGCTTCAGATACGCAGTATTTT.

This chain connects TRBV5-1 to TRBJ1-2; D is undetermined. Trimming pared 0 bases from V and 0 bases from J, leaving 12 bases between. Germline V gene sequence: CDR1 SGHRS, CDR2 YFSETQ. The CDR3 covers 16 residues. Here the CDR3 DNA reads TGCGCCAGCAGCTTGGAATTAGGGTCAGCTAACTATGGCTACACCTTC. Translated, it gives CASSLELGSANYGYTF.

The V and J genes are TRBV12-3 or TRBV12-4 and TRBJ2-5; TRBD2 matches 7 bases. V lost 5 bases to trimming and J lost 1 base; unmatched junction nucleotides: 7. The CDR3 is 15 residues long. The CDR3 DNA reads TGTGCCAGCAGTCCAGGGACTAACCTCCAAGAGACCCAGTACTTC. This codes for CASSPGTNLQETQYF.

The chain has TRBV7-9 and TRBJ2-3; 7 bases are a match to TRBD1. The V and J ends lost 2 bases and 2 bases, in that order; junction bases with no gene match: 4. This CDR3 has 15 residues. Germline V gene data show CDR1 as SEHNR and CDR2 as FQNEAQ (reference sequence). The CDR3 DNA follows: TGTGCCAGCAGCTTATTACAGGGGTACACAGATACGCAGTATTTT. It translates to CASSLLQGYTDTQYF.

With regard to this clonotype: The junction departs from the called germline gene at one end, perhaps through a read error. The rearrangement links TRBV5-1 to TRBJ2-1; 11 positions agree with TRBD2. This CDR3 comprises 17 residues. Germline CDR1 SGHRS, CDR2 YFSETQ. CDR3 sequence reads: CASSLDSGGARYSEQFF. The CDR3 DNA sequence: TGCGCCAGCAGCCTCGATAGCGGGGGGGCGCGGTACAGTGAGCAGTTCTTC.

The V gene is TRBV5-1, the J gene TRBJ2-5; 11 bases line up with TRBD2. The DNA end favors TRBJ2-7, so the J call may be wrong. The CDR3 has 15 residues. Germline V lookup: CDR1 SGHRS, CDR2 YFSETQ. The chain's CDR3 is CASSWEASGRYEQYF. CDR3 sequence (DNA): TGCGCCAGCAGCTGGGAGGCTAGCGGGAGGTACGAGCAGTACTTC.

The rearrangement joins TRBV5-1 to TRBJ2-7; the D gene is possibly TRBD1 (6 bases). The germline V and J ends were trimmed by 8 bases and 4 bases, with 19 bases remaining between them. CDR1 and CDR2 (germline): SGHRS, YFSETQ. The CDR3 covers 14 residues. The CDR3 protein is CASAGTTPVYEQYF. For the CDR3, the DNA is TGCGCCAGTGCTGGGACAACCCCAGTGTACGAGCAGTACTTC. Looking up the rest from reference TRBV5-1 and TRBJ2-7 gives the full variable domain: KAGVTQTPRYLIKTRGQQVTLSCSPISGHRSVSWYQQTPGQGLQFLFEYFSETQRNKGNFPGRFSGRQFSNSRSEMNVSTLELGDSALYLCASAGTTPVYEQYFGPGTRLTVT.

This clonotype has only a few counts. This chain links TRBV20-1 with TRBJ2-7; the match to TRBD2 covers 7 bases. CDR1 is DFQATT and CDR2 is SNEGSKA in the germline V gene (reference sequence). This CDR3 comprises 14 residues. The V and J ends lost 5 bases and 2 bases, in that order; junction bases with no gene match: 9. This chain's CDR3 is CSALVAGGPYEQYF. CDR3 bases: TGCAGTGCTCTCGTAGCGGGTGGCCCCTACGAGCAGTACTTC.

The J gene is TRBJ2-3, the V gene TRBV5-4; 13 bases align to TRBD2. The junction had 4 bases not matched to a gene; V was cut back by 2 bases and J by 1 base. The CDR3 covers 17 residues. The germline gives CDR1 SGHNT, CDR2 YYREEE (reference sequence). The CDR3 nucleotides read TGTGCCAGCAGCTTCGAAGGACTAGCGGGAGGCACAGATACGCAGTATTTT. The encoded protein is CASSFEGLAGGTDTQYF.

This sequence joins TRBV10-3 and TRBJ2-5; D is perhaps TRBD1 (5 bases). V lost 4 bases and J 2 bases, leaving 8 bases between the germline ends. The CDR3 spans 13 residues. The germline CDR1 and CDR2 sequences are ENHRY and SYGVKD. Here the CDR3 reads CAISGQLQETQYF. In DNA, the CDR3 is TGTGCCATCAGTGGACAGCTACAAGAGACCCAGTACTTC.

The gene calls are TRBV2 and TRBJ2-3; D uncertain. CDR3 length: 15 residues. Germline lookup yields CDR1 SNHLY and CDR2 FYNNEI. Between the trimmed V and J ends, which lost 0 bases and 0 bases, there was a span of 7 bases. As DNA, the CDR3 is TGTGCCAGCAGTGAAGCACCCGGGAGCACAGATACGCAGTATTTT. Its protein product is CASSEAPGSTDTQYF.

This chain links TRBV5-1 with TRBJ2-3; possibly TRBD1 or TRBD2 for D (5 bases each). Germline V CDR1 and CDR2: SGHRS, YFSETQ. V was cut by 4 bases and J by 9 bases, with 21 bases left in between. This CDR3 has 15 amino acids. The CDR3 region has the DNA TGCGCCAGCAGCCCCACAACCCGAGGGGAGCGAACGCAGTATTTT. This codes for CASSPTTRGERTQYF.

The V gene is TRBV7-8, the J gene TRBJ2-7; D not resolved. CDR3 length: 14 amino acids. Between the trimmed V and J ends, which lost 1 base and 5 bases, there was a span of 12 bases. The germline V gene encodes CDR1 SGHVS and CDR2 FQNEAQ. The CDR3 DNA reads TGTGCCAGCAGCTTAGTGGTTTCGATCGACGAGCAGTACTTC. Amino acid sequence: CASSLVVSIDEQYF.